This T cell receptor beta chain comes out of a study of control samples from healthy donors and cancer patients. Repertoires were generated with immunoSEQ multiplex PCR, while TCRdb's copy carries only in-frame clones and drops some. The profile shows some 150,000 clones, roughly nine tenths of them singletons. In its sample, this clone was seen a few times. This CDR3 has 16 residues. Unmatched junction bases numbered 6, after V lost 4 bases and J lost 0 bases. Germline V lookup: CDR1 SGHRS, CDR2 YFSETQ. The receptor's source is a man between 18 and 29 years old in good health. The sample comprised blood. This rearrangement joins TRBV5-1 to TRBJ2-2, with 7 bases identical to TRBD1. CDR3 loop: CASSVTGTANTGELFF. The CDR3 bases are TGCGCCAGCAGCGTTACCGGGACAGCGAACACCGGGGAGCTGTTTTTT.